These T cell receptor beta chains were read from a single sample in a study of blood T cell repertoires in COVID-19. Here immunoSEQ multiplex PCR was the method, and the copy in TCRdb shows in-frame clones only, minus some. The sample contains some 280,000 clones, 89% of which appear only once. Sequences were obtained from peripheral blood. The receptor source for this set is a woman aged 55-69 years with acute or convalescent COVID-19. Both conserved end residues are trimmed from each CDR3.

v_call cdr3_aa
TRBV3-1/TRBV3-2 ASSGTGKMNTEAF
TRBV2 ASPPGSGGTRADTQY
TRBV11-2 ASSPGQASTDTQY
TRBV28 ASRGQGGRGNGYT
TRBV5-4 ASRVGGGATDTQY
TRBV18 ASSFLQRGGSYNEQF
TRBV18 ASSPLAGGWETQY
TRBV19 ASSIGATGGYYEQY
TRBV19 ASSILDRMYNEQF
TRBV27 ASSFGQGGSNQPQH
TRBV24-1 ATSDLRSRRTDTQY
TRBV19 ASSMRGIQETQY
TRBV6-2/TRBV6-3 ASSYAQVTARDRGGNQPQH
TRBV19 ASNLPGANYGYT
TRBV7-9 ASSWEENPREKLF
TRBV4-3 ASSPSGRQRGGEKLF
TRBV12-3/TRBV12-4 ASSLGAGYT
TRBV7-2 ASSTSWRGGTDTQY
TRBV28 ASSSRTGITITRNQPQH
TRBV19 ASTSTGGSTEAF
TRBV5-4 ASSLADRVGYGYT
TRBV7-2 ASSLVAQGLSYEQY
TRBV6-5 ASSQLYDYEQY
TRBV7-9 ASSRSLGSLAVPYNEQF
TRBV11-2 ASSSGQGPYEQY
TRBV2 ASSPGQGNSPLH